The entry below gives a single T cell receptor beta chain sequence along with its context. What it binds is unknown. This sample is drawn from a study of beta chain features in type 1 diabetes. Looked up from germline, CDR1 is SQVTM and CDR2 is ANQGSEA. The CDR3 contains 13 residues. The trim removed 7 bases at V and 2 bases at J, leaving 8 bases unmatched. Regarding the study as a whole: The study found moderately but significantly shorter TCRB CDR3s in all four CD4+ subsets of Type 1 diabetes patients. Whether HLA type influences TCRB rearrangement remained unresolved here.

The collection from each donor was one heparinised blood draw averaging about 110 mL. Reverse transcription of all isolated RNA meant that expressed TCRB transcripts were sequenced. Method: immunoSEQ multiplex PCR; TCRdb's copy keeps in-frame clones and lacks some. The sample holds about 660,000 clones, around an eighth seen once. This receptor was taken from a man between 18 and 29 years old with type 1 diabetes. Sample: naive CD4+ T cells from blood. The chain uses TRBV29-1 and TRBJ2-7, with TRBD1 identical over 7 bases. CDR3 sequence (DNA): TGCAGCGGTGGGACAGAGGCGGCCTACGAGCAGTACTTC. It yields the protein CSGGTEAAYEQYF.